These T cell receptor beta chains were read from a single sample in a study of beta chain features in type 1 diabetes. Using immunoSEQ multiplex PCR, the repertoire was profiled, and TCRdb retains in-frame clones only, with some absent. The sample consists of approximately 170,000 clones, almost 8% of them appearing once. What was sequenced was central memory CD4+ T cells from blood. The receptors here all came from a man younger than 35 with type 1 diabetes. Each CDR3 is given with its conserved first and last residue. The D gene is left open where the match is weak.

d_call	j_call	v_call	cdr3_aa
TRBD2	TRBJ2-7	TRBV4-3	CASSQMRTSYEQYF
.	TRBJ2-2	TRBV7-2	CASSLGRAQLGELFF
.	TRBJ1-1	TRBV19	CASSPRKGLQKNTEAFF
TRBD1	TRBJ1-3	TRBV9	CASSDGTGGLGNTIYF
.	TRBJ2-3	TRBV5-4	CASSPEPTDTQYF
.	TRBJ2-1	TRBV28	CASTRPQRTNEQFF
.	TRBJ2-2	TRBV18	CASSPGQGNTGELFF
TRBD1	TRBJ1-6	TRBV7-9	CASSLEGGHLHF
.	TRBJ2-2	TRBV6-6	CASSFPGWANTGELFF
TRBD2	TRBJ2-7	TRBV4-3	CASSRQAGPMPLEQYF
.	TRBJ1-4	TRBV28	CASSSTGPGAF
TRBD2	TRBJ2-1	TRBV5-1	CASSFIAGDNEQFF
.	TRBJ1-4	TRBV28	CASTKIRVEEKLFF
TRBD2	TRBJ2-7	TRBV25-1	CASAPQGGREQYF
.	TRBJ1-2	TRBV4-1	CASSQDFEGSWTDYGYTF
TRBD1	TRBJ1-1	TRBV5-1	CASTGQGRTGTEAFF
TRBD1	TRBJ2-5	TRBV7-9	CASSYQGVRETQYF
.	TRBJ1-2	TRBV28	CASSLGGGSYGYTF
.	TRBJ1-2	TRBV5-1	CASRSQDSYGYTF
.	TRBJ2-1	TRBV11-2	CASSLGLRGGVEQFF
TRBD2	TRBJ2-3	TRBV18	CASITSATDTQYF
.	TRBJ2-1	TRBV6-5	CASSYNGLYGDNEQFF
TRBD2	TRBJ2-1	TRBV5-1	CASSLSHGRAGGEQFF
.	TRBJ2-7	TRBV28	CASKGRTTYEQYF
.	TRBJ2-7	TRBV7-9	CASSRAGARSAYEQYF
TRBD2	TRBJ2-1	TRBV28	CASRDGGAYNEQFF
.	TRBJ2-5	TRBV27	CASSLRGWETQYF
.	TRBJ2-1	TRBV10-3	CAISGQSYNEQFF
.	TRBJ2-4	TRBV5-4	CASSPEGVRAKNIQYF
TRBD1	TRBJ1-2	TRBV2	CASRRDRENYGYTF
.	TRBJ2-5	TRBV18	CASSRGVGQETQYF
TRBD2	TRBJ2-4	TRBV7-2	CASSFLPGGETIQYF
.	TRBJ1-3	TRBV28	CASSLTRNTIYF
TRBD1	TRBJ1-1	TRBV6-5	CASSYGGQGAFF
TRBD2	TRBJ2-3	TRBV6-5	CASKAGSSTDTQYF
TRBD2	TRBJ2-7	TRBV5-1	CASSSGTSGISYEQYF
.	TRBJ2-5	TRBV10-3	CAISADFQETQYF
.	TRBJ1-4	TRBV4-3	CASSPTRYVGEDEKLFF
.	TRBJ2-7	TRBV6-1	CASSDRGGVRTYEQYF
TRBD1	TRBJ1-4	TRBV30	CAWSRQGAEKLFF
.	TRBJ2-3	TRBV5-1	CASSYRDASQNTQYF
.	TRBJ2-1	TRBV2	CASKAESYNEQFF
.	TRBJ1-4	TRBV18	CASSPPSGSDEKLFF
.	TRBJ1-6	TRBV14	CASSPRVLSPLHF
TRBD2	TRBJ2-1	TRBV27	CASSTLTSGIGNEQFF
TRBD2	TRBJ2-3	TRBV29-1	CSVSTTSGRKDTQYF
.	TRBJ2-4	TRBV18	CASSPESASADIQYF
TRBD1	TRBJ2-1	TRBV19	CASSTDQGDEQFF
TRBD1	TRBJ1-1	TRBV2	CASHPEAGGTEAFF
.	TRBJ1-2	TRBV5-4	CASRGGVNYGYTF
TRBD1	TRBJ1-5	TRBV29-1	CSVAEQGGTGQPQHF
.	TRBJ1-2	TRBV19	CASSGQRVRYGYTF